This TCR beta chain was captured in a study of blood T cell repertoires in COVID-19. Only in-frame clones appear in the TCRdb table, and some are missing; sequencing was by immunoSEQ multiplex PCR. This table has 180,000 or so clones, almost 85% appearing once. Germline-derived CDR1 and CDR2 are SGHNT and YYREEE (reference sequence). The CDR3 loop spans 14 amino acids. V trimming: 5 bases; J trimming: 5 bases; junction bases outside the gene matches: 7. The V and J genes are TRBV5-4 and TRBJ2-7, with TRBD1 matching over 10 bases. The sequence came from a human donor with acute or convalescent COVID-19. The donor label of this sample is uncertain. The specimen was peripheral blood. DNA of the CDR3: TGTGCCAGCAGACATGACAGGGGGCGGAACGAGCAGTACTTC. Protein: CASRHDRGRNEQYF. Full variable domain (rest looked up from reference TRBV5-4 and TRBJ2-7): ETGVTQSPTHLIKTRGQQVTLRCSSQSGHNTVSWYQQALGQGPQFIFQYYREEENGRGNFPPRFSGLQFPNYSSELNVNALELDDSALYLCASRHDRGRNEQYFGPGTRLTVT.